This section outlines one TCR beta chain sequence together with its context. Its antigen is unknown. Compared with germline, one end of the junction differs, possibly owing to a read error. The data belong to a study of neurological immune-mediated disorders. Study at large: The study included some 35 multiple sclerosis patients, 31 relapsing-remitting and 3 secondary progressive. General study points: When the repertoires were grouped phylogenetically, those of 18 of the 34 multiple sclerosis patients came together in a single cluster of related CDR3 sequences, which points to a possible repertoire-level signature. In multiple sclerosis patients, the repertoire cluster was unrelated to clinical or MRI findings.

Germline values: CDR1 DFQATT, CDR2 SNEGSKA (reference sequence). There are 14 residues in the CDR3. TCRdb reanalysed the 5' RACE reads using MiXCR and keeps one entry per CDR3 protein. The profile shows about 74,000 distinct CDR3 sequences, roughly 5.6% of them singletons. The sample taken for sequencing was PBMCs. The genes are TRBV20-1 and TRBJ1-5, with 7 bases identical to TRBD1. This sequence originates from a man in his late teens or twenties with multiple sclerosis. The chain's CDR3 is CSARGTGLDQPQNF. The CDR3 DNA reads TGCAGTGCTAGAGGGACAGGCCTCGATCAGCCCCAGAATTTT.